The clone carrying this TCR beta chain was observed at least ten times. Its cognate antigen is unknown. Diagnoses used clinical symptoms, serum thyroxine and TRAb, thyroid ultrasound and orbital computed tomography. Out of 10 ml of fresh peripheral blood came the PBMCs. The V gene lost 0 bases and the J gene lost 1 base, with 10 bases spanning the gap. Germline V gene sequence: CDR1 SGDLS, CDR2 YYNGEE. The CDR3 has 15 residues. TCR beta CDR3 sequences were amplified from RNA transcripts. First-round RT-PCR targeting the TCR CDR3 was performed with the HTBI primer set. TCRdb processed the multiplex PCR reads anew with MiXCR; each CDR3 protein has one entry. The sample consists of a few hundred thousand distinct CDR3 sequences, 15% of them appearing once. This specimen belongs to a study of T cells in Graves' hyperthyroidism and ophthalmopathy. The study's findings and limits: Through a model of 13 V-J features, ophthalmopathy was separated from stable hyperthyroidism.

What was sequenced was blood. This receptor was taken from a woman between 25 and 40 years old with Graves' hyperthyroidism. The genes are TRBV9 and TRBJ1-2; D remains unclear. The CDR3 DNA follows: TGTGCCAGCAGCGTAGGATACGCTGATAACTATGGCTACACCTTC. Amino acid sequence: CASSVGYADNYGYTF.